The 25 T cell receptor beta chains in this list originate from one sample, sequenced in a study of regulatory T cells in long-lasting Graves disease. According to the study, TCR beta libraries were built with iRepertoire HTBI primers and CDR3-region Arm-PCR. TCRdb reanalysed the multiplex PCR reads using MiXCR and keeps one entry per CDR3 protein. The sample yields about 520,000 distinct CDR3 sequences, about 12% seen once. Time point of the sample: newly diagnosed GD, antithyroid drugs for less than 3 months. Generation of the TCR library employed RNA extracted from PBMCs. These same records also appear under a second study, on T cells in Graves' hyperthyroidism and ophthalmopathy.

Sample: peripheral blood mononuclear cells (PBMCs), taken at new diagnosis, from a patient treated with antithyroid drugs. These receptors were taken from a woman in her twenties or thirties with Graves disease.

Many counts were recorded for this clonotype. This chain links TRBV7-9 with TRBJ1-2, with TRBD1 identical over 8 bases. In germline, CDR1 is SEHNR, CDR2 FQNEAQ (reference sequence). The CDR3 contains 13 residues. The V segment lost 5 bases and the J segment 8 bases; nucleotides outside the gene matches: 7. The CDR3 sequence: CASSEDRAWGYTF. The DNA of the CDR3 is TGTGCCAGCAGCGAGGACAGGGCTTGGGGCTACACCTTC.

This clonotype was seen more than once but under ten times. This chain connects TRBV5-1 to TRBJ2-7; the match to TRBD2 covers 11 bases. The CDR3 extends over 16 amino acids. V lost 1 base and J lost 6; bases outside the gene matches: 9. From germline, CDR1 is SGHRS and CDR2 YFSETQ. The CDR3 reads CASSLRLAGFGGEQYF. The CDR3 region has the DNA TGCGCCAGCAGCTTGAGACTAGCGGGATTCGGCGGCGAGCAGTACTTC.

This clonotype was seen repeatedly, ten times or more. The gene calls are TRBV4-3 and TRBJ2-1; the D is unclear. Between the trimmed V and J ends, which lost 0 bases and 2 bases, there was a span of 11 bases. CDR3 size: 16 residues. CDR1 is LGHNA, CDR2 YSLEER, per germline. The CDR3 here is CASSQDLSEAYNEQFF. CDR3 bases: TGCGCCAGCAGCCAAGATCTAAGTGAGGCCTACAATGAGCAGTTCTTC.

A few counts support this clonotype. The rearrangement links TRBV6-5 to TRBJ2-1; 7 positions match TRBD1. The germline gives CDR1 MNHEY, CDR2 SVGAGI. The trim removed 1 base at V and 6 bases at J, leaving 3 bases unmatched. This CDR3 has 14 amino acids. CDR3 nucleotide sequence: TGTGCCAGCAGTTACTGGGACAGACGCAATGAGCAGTTCTTC. It specifies CASSYWDRRNEQFF.

The gene calls are TRBV7-2 and TRBJ1-2; no reliable D call. CDR1 is SGHTA and CDR2 is FQGNSA in the germline V gene. V shed 5 bases and J shed 8 bases, with 24 bases lying between them. The CDR3 loop spans 16 amino acids. In DNA form, the CDR3 reads TGTGCCAGCAGCCGTTTAACTTTGTCCGCTCCGAGCGGCTACACCTTC. It is translated as CASSRLTLSAPSGYTF.

In its sample, this clonotype was seen many times. This sequence joins TRBV30 and TRBJ1-1, with TRBD1 as a possible D gene (5 bases). This CDR3 has 11 amino acids. The germline V gene encodes CDR1 GTSNPN and CDR2 SVGIG (reference sequence). Trimming shortened V by 3 bases and J by 9 bases, and 11 bases separated the two germline ends. As DNA, the CDR3 is TGTGCCTGGAGCGGACAAGCTCAAGCTTTCTTT. It codes for CAWSGQAQAFF.

This clonotype was counted ten times or more. J is TRBJ2-5 and V is TRBV9; D is undetermined. The CDR3 is made up of 15 amino acids. The V and J ends lost 0 bases and 4 bases respectively, with 13 bases between them. From germline, CDR1 is SGDLS and CDR2 YYNGEE. The CDR3 loop is CASSVDLTEPETQYF. CDR3 in DNA: TGTGCCAGCAGCGTAGATCTAACGGAACCAGAGACCCAGTACTTC.

The rearrangement links TRBV7-3 to TRBJ2-2; TRBD1 is a possible D gene (6 bases). Looked up from germline, CDR1 is SGHTA and CDR2 is FQGTGA. With 5 bases removed from V and 0 bases from J, the gap between germline ends came to 13 bases. CDR3 length equals 16 residues. The CDR3 DNA follows: TGTGCCAGCAGCATCTCCGGGACATCGAACACCGGGGAGCTGTTTTTT. It translates to CASSISGTSNTGELFF.

With respect to this clonotype: A much larger clone differs by one base, so this may be a read error. The genes are TRBV2 and TRBJ2-7, with D possibly called TRBD1 or TRBD2 (5 bases each). Between the trimmed V and J ends, which lost 5 bases and 6 bases, there was a span of 17 bases. Per the germline V gene, CDR1 is SNHLY and CDR2 is FYNNEI. The CDR3 is made up of 14 amino acids. DNA for the CDR3: TGTGCCAGCAGTTTCGGGGCAGCCCTTACCGAGCAGTACTTC. Protein: CASSFGAALTEQYF.

The CDR3, as DNA: TGTGCCAGCAGTTTCATCTTGGACATTCCTCATAGCAATCAGCCCCAGCATTTT. Translated, it gives CASSFILDIPHSNQPQHF. The chain links TRBV28 to TRBJ1-5; tentatively, D is TRBD1 (5 bases). The V end lost 3 bases, the J end lost 0 bases, and 18 bases lay between the germline ends. Germline V gives CDR1 MDHEN, CDR2 SYDVKM. The CDR3 runs to 18 residues. Together with reference TRBV28 and TRBJ1-5, the CDR3 gives the full variable domain: DVKVTQSSRYLVKRTGEKVFLECVQDMDHENMFWYRQDPGLGLRLIYFSYDVKMKEKGDIPEGYSVSREKKERFSLILESASTNQTSMYLCASSFILDIPHSNQPQHFGDGTRLSIL.

V usage is TRBV4-3 and J usage is TRBJ2-3, with TRBD2 matching 9 bases. The junction had 9 bases not matched to a gene; V was cut back by 1 base and J by 4 bases. Germline V gene sequence: CDR1 LGHNA, CDR2 YSLEER. The CDR3 has 17 residues. This CDR3 is CASSQVSPLAGPDTQYF. CDR3 DNA sequence: TGCGCCAGCAGCCAAGTCTCACCACTAGCGGGCCCAGATACGCAGTATTTT.

This clonotype has a handful of counts. This chain uses TRBV6-2 or TRBV6-3 with TRBJ1-4, with a weak D call TRBD1 (5 bases). The germline V and J ends were trimmed by 0 bases and 7 bases, with 15 bases remaining between them. Germline CDR1 and CDR2: MNHEY and SVGEGT. The CDR3 sequence is 16 residues long. In DNA form, the CDR3 reads TGTGCCAGCAGTTACTCGAAGGCATCGAGGGGTGAAAAACTGTTTTTT. This translates into CASSYSKASRGEKLFF.

This clonotype was found a few times. The chain carries TRBV6-1 and TRBJ1-5, with 7 positions matching TRBD1. The CDR3 is made up of 18 amino acids. CDR1 MNHNS and CDR2 SASEGT come from the germline V gene. V was clipped by 0 bases and J by 3 bases; unmatched bases: 11. The CDR3 coding sequence is TGTGCCAGCAGTGAAGCGCCACGGGACAGTTTGGCCAATCAGCCCCAGCATTTT. This translates into CASSEAPRDSLANQPQHF.

This clonotype was seen ten or more times. The CDR3 reads CASSMAQNQPQHF. As DNA, the CDR3 is TGTGCCAGCAGCATGGCACAGAATCAGCCCCAGCATTTT. The chain combines TRBV12-3 or TRBV12-4 with TRBJ1-5, with no clear D. Trimming took 6 bases from V and 4 from J, leaving 10 bases between them. This CDR3 is 13 amino acids long.

In its sample, this clonotype was seen many times. This chain links TRBV9 with TRBJ2-6; 8 bases map to TRBD1. Germline CDR1 SGDLS, CDR2 YYNGEE. The CDR3 spans 18 residues. V shed 4 bases, J shed 4 bases, and the junction held 13 bases outside the gene matches. The CDR3 reads CASSPQPQGARGANVLTF. In DNA, the CDR3 is TGTGCCAGCAGCCCCCAACCTCAGGGGGCGCGGGGGGCCAACGTCCTGACTTTC.

At least ten counts were recorded for this clonotype. The V gene is TRBV18, the J gene TRBJ2-5; no definite D call. This CDR3 contains 13 residues. Trimming shortened V by 4 bases and J by 3 bases, and 9 bases separated the two germline ends. Germline V gene lookup returns CDR1 KGHSH and CDR2 LQKENI. Here the CDR3 reads CASSRQREETQYF. The DNA of the CDR3 is TGTGCCAGCTCACGTCAACGGGAAGAGACCCAGTACTTC.

This clonotype came up many times. The V call is TRBV10-3, the J call TRBJ1-2; D is unresolved. Trimming pared 0 bases from V and 11 bases from J, leaving 10 bases between. The CDR3 is made up of 12 amino acids. In germline, CDR1 is ENHRY, CDR2 SYGVKD. The CDR3 sequence is CAISESWTGYTF. In DNA form, the CDR3 reads TGTGCCATCAGTGAGTCCTGGACGGGTTACACCTTC.

This clonotype was seen many times. The chain recombines TRBV7-8 with TRBJ1-1; possibly TRBD1 for D (6 bases). The CDR3 runs 15 residues. Germline V lookup: CDR1 SGHVS, CDR2 FQNEAQ. Trimming took off 3 bases at V and 1 base at J, with 12 bases between the two ends. Written as DNA, the CDR3 is TGTGCCAGCAGCTTGGAGCCCAGGGGGAACACTGAAGCTTTCTTT. This codes for CASSLEPRGNTEAFF.

The rearrangement joins TRBV6-2 or TRBV6-3 to TRBJ2-1, with 8 positions matching TRBD1. Germline trimming cut 7 bases from V and 10 bases from J; bases unmatched to any gene: 9. Germline V gene sequence: CDR1 MNHEY, CDR2 SVGEGT. The CDR3 totals 13 residues. The DNA for the CDR3 is TGTGCCAGCACGGACAGGGCGTCGGGAGAGCAGTTCTTC. Its protein is CASTDRASGEQFF.

This clonotype occurred many times. The CDR3 DNA reads TGTGCCAGCAGCTCAGCGTCGAGCTCCTACAATGAGCAGTTCTTC. Its translation: CASSSASSSYNEQFF. The chain employs TRBV13 and TRBJ2-1; D uncertain. The germline V gene encodes CDR1 PRHDT and CDR2 FYEKMQ (reference sequence). V shed 4 bases and J shed 0 bases, with 10 bases lying between them. The CDR3 is made up of 15 amino acids.

The chain recombines TRBV2 with TRBJ1-5; 9 bases line up with TRBD1. The CDR3 is 14 amino acids. V trimming: 7 bases; J trimming: 5 bases; junction bases outside the gene matches: 6. CDR1 is SNHLY, CDR2 FYNNEI, per germline. The DNA for the CDR3 is TGTGCCAGCAAGACCGGGACAGGGTATCAGCCCCAGCATTTT. This translates into CASKTGTGYQPQHF.

This rearrangement joins TRBV27 to TRBJ2-7; D unclear. The J call may be wrong; the DNA end is better matched by TRBJ2-3. Germline V lookup: CDR1 MNHEY, CDR2 SMNVEV (reference sequence). This CDR3 contains 14 residues. The CDR3 DNA sequence: TGTGCCAGCAGTTTATCGTCAGGTGCAGATACGCAGTATTTT. As protein: CASSLSSGADTQYF.

Points on this clonotype: A far larger clone differs by one base, so this is likely a read error. The chain employs TRBV7-2 and TRBJ2-1; TRBD2 agrees at 9 bases. Germline loops: CDR1 SGHTA, CDR2 FQGNSA. The length of the CDR3 is 16 residues. V was clipped by 5 bases and J by 10 bases; unmatched bases: 15. The CDR3 is CASSPPGTSSYYEQFF. Here the CDR3 DNA reads TGTGCCAGCAGCCCACCCGGGACTAGCTCCTACTACGAGCAGTTCTTC.

This clonotype came up many times. The CDR3 nucleotides are TGTGCCAGCAGCTTAGTGTACACGGGACTCCTCTACGAGCAGTACTTC. The encoded protein is CASSLVYTGLLYEQYF. The chain is built from TRBV11-2 and TRBJ2-7; a possible D gene is TRBD2 (6 bases). The germline V gene encodes CDR1 SGHAT and CDR2 FQNNGV. CDR3 length: 16 residues. Trimming took 1 base from V and 3 from J, leaving 16 bases between them. The variable domain in full, completed from reference TRBV11-2 and TRBJ2-7, reads EAGVAQSPRYKIIEKRQSVAFWCNPISGHATLYWYQQILGQGPKLLIQFQNNGVVDDSQLPKDRFSAERLKGVDSTLKIQPAKLEDSAVYLCASSLVYTGLLYEQYFGPGTRLTVT.

This clonotype appeared many times. This rearrangement joins TRBV12-3 or TRBV12-4 to TRBJ2-7, with D possibly being TRBD2 (6 bases). V lost 7 bases, J lost 2 bases, and 12 bases lay in between. The CDR3 length is 13 residues. The CDR3, as DNA: TGTGCCAGCAAACGGGACTCCCCCTACGAGCAGTACTTC. Translation gives CASKRDSPYEQYF.